What follows are 10 T cell receptor beta chains derived from one specimen sequenced in a study of T cells in Graves' hyperthyroidism and ophthalmopathy (dated by TCRdb to the late 2010s). Library preparation used multiplex PCR. Sequencing instrument: Illumina HiSeq 2000. The TCR beta CDR3 regions were amplified from the RNA transcripts. The TCR CDR3 was subjected to a first round of RT-PCR using the HTBI primer set and the Qiagen OneStep RT-PCR kit. TCRdb trimmed the raw reads at Q25, called clones with MiXCR and kept productive beta chains. Under each unique CDR3 protein, matching rows form one entry showing the most common genes and DNA. The sample has approximately 370,000 distinct CDR3 sequences on record, about a sixth of them singletons. The top ten clones comprise 30% to 40% of the sample. Sequencing was carried out using blood. The source is a woman aged 25 to 45 with Graves' hyperthyroidism that later progressed to Graves' ophthalmopathy.

The table lists this clonotype with many counts. The chain links TRBV19 to TRBJ1-1, with TRBD1 matching 9 bases. The trim removed 7 bases at V and 4 bases at J, leaving 13 bases unmatched. CDR3 length equals 16 residues. Germline V gene data show CDR1 as LNHDA and CDR2 as SQIVND (reference sequence). The CDR3 DNA follows: TGTGCCAGTAACCCTCCCGCTCGGACAGGGGCCACTGAAGCTTTCTTT. Residues: CASNPPARTGATEAFF.

The chain links TRBV6-1 to TRBJ2-5; tentative D call: TRBD2 (5 bases). CDR1 is MNHNS and CDR2 is SASEGT in the germline V gene. Trimming took 5 bases from V and 1 from J, leaving 11 bases between them. The CDR3 loop spans 14 amino acids. CDR3 loop: CASSPSRRQETQYF. In nucleotides, the CDR3 is TGTGCCAGCAGTCCTAGCAGACGCCAAGAGACCCAGTACTTC.

This clonotype was seen at least ten times. The chain recombines TRBV5-1 with TRBJ2-1, with 10 bases lining up with TRBD1. The junction had 15 bases not matched to a gene; V was cut back by 3 bases and J by 6 bases. The germline CDR1 and CDR2 sequences are SGHRS and YFSETQ. This CDR3 has 18 residues. CDR3 bases: TGCGCCAGCAGCTCAGGGGGGACAGGGGCCTACGGAGGCAATGAGCAGTTCTTC. It encodes CASSSGGTGAYGGNEQFF.

This clonotype occurred many times. The chain carries TRBV2 and TRBJ1-5; the D is unclear. Germline CDR1 SNHLY, CDR2 FYNNEI. This CDR3 spans 15 amino acids. With 3 bases removed from V and 0 bases from J, the gap between germline ends came to 9 bases. CDR3 region: CASSEETYSNQPQHF. The CDR3 region has the DNA TGTGCCAGCAGTGAGGAGACCTATAGCAATCAGCCCCAGCATTTT.

In nucleotides, the CDR3 is TGTGCCAGCAGCTTAGGCAGGATCGGTCACAATGAGCAGTTCTTC. Protein sequence: CASSLGRIGHNEQFF. This chain joins TRBV11-3 and TRBJ2-1, with unresolved D. The germline CDR1 and CDR2 sequences are SGHNT and YENEEA. This CDR3 comprises 15 residues. V dropped 1 base and J dropped 5 bases, with 12 bases sitting between them.

This clonotype has at least ten counts. The rearrangement uses TRBV5-8 and TRBJ2-7; tentatively, D is TRBD1 or TRBD2 (5 bases each). Germline-derived CDR1 and CDR2 are SGHTS and YDEGEE. The CDR3 runs 15 residues. Between the trimmed V and J ends, which lost 5 bases and 2 bases, there was a span of 17 bases. CDR3 nucleotide sequence: TGTGCCAGCAGTCGGGGACGGAACCTTCCCTACGAGCAGTACTTC. Protein product: CASSRGRNLPYEQYF.

Many counts were recorded for this clonotype. The CDR3 sequence: CASSENRAVNQPQHF. In DNA form, the CDR3 reads TGTGCCAGCAGTGAAAATAGGGCAGTGAATCAGCCCCAGCATTTT. The genes are TRBV2 and TRBJ1-5; D not certain. CDR1 SNHLY and CDR2 FYNNEI come from the germline V gene. CDR3 length equals 15 residues. V lost 2 bases to trimming and J lost 4 bases, with 12 bases between them.

This clonotype was counted many times. The chain has TRBV4-1 and TRBJ2-1; no reliable D call. The CDR3 runs 14 residues. Trimming pared 1 base from V and 5 bases from J, leaving 9 bases between. Looked up from germline, CDR1 is MGHRA and CDR2 is YSYEKL. CDR3 sequence (DNA): TGCGCCAGCAGCCAAGTATCCGTAAACAATGAGCAGTTCTTC. Translating gives CASSQVSVNNEQFF.

As to this clonotype: A junction end diverges from the germline sequence, so it may reflect a read error. This rearrangement joins TRBV19 to TRBJ2-3; D unresolved. Germline lookup yields CDR1 LNHDA and CDR2 SQIVND (reference sequence). The CDR3 spans 14 residues. For the CDR3, the DNA is TGTGCCAGTAGTATCGGTAGTTTTACAGATACGCAGTGTTTT. Translation gives CASSIGSFTDTQCF.

The rearrangement links TRBV2 to TRBJ2-3, with 10 positions matching TRBD1. This CDR3 is built from 15 residues. Germline V gene data show CDR1 as SNHLY and CDR2 as FYNNEI. Trimming cost V 10 bases and J 6 bases; bases outside gene matches: 13. This CDR3 reads CATDRDRGGADTQYF. The CDR3, as DNA: TGTGCCACGGATCGGGACAGGGGAGGTGCCGATACGCAGTATTTT.